These 13 T cell receptor beta chains were all obtained from the same sample, sequenced in a study of blood T cell repertoires in COVID-19. Some clones are missing from TCRdb's copy, which holds only in-frame ones; the method was immunoSEQ multiplex PCR. This sample yields 240,000 or so clones, of which around 88% are seen a single time; 10% to 15% belongs to the top ten. Sequencing input: peripheral blood. The receptors here all came from a man older than 75 with acute or convalescent COVID-19.

This chain uses TRBV10-3 with TRBJ1-2; D may be TRBD1 (5 bases). There are 13 residues in the CDR3. The V end was cut by 4 bases, the J end by 4 bases, with 10 bases between. Germline assignment: CDR1 ENHRY and CDR2 SYGVKD. CDR3 DNA sequence: TGTGCCATCAGTGCTCCGGGGGGCTATGGCTACACCTTC. Translated: CAISAPGGYGYTF.

This clone is a singleton in its sample. A junction boundary mismatches the germline segment, possibly from a read error. The gene calls are TRBV9 and TRBJ2-7, with D unresolved. CDR1 and CDR2 (germline): SGDLS, YYNGEE. This CDR3 region has 13 residues. Here the CDR3 reads CASSSMSTGQANF. CDR3 nucleotides: TGTGCCAGCAGCTCAATGAGTACTGGGCAGGCGAACTTC.

The chain employs TRBV5-4 and TRBJ2-4, with D maybe TRBD2 (6 bases). The V and J ends lost 5 bases and 10 bases respectively, with 19 bases between them. The CDR3 extends over 14 amino acids. The germline V gene has CDR1 SGHNT and CDR2 YYREEE (reference sequence). CDR3 bases: TGTGCCAGCAGTCCGGGGGAGCCCGGTGGTATTCAGTACTTC. Its translation is CASSPGEPGGIQYF.

The chain is built from TRBV5-1 and TRBJ2-3; a possible D gene is TRBD1 (6 bases). With 4 bases removed from V and 8 bases from J, the gap between germline ends came to 23 bases. Germline V gene lookup returns CDR1 SGHRS and CDR2 YFSETQ. This CDR3 is 16 amino acids long. This chain's CDR3 is CASSPALTPAQGTQYF. The DNA for the CDR3 is TGCGCCAGCAGCCCCGCGTTGACCCCAGCACAGGGTACGCAGTATTTT. Variable domain in full (rest from reference TRBV5-1 and TRBJ2-3): KAGVTQTPRYLIKTRGQQVTLSCSPISGHRSVSWYQQTPGQGLQFLFEYFSETQRNKGNFPGRFSGRQFSNSRSEMNVSTLELGDSALYLCASSPALTPAQGTQYFGPGTRLTVL.

V usage is TRBV5-1 and J usage is TRBJ2-5, with TRBD2 as a possible D gene (6 bases). The germline V gene encodes CDR1 SGHRS and CDR2 YFSETQ. The CDR3 length is 16 residues. Trimming stripped 1 base from V and 3 bases from J, with 16 bases between. Here the CDR3 reads CASSLRGGTQKETQYF. The CDR3 coding sequence is TGCGCCAGCAGCTTGAGGGGCGGGACTCAAAAAGAGACCCAGTACTTC.

The chain employs TRBV3-1 (or the pseudogene TRBV3-2) and TRBJ2-7; 8 nucleotides line up with TRBD1. This CDR3 spans 15 amino acids. V trimming: 3 bases; J trimming: 0 bases; junction bases outside the gene matches: 4. CDR1 LGHDT and CDR2 YNNKEL come from the germline V gene (reference sequence). CDR3: CASSQGQVNSYEQYF. Here the CDR3 DNA reads TGTGCCAGCAGCCAGGGACAGGTCAACTCCTACGAGCAGTACTTC.

V usage is TRBV5-4 and J usage is TRBJ1-2, with 7 bases matching TRBD1. From germline, CDR1 is SGHNT and CDR2 YYREEE (reference sequence). The V segment lost 7 bases and the J segment 7 bases; nucleotides outside the gene matches: 10. The CDR3 contains 13 residues. The CDR3 DNA sequence: TGTGCCAGCTCGAAAGGGGGCGAGGCTGGCTACACCTTC. It translates to CASSKGGEAGYTF. The complete variable domain, with remaining parts taken from reference TRBV5-4 and TRBJ1-2, reads ETGVTQSPTHLIKTRGQQVTLRCSSQSGHNTVSWYQQALGQGPQFIFQYYREEENGRGNFPPRFSGLQFPNYSSELNVNALELDDSALYLCASSKGGEAGYTFGSGTRLTVV.

This clone appeared once. The J gene is TRBJ1-3, the V gene TRBV3-1 (or the pseudogene TRBV3-2); D is unclear. The CDR3 sequence is 12 residues long. Deletions cut 4 bases from V and 2 bases from J, with 3 bases between. Germline V gene data show CDR1 as LGHDT and CDR2 as YNNKEL (reference sequence). This CDR3 is CASSPPGNTIYF. The CDR3 DNA reads TGTGCCAGCAGCCCTCCTGGAAACACCATATATTTT.

The chain links TRBV5-5 to TRBJ1-4, with a tentative D call TRBD1 (6 bases). Trimming took 0 bases from V and 8 from J, leaving 14 bases between them. CDR1 and CDR2 from the germline V gene are SGHKS and YYEKEE (reference sequence). This CDR3 region has 15 residues. The DNA of the CDR3 is TGTGCCAGCAGCTTGGCCGGGACAAGGAACGAAAAACTGTTTTTT. Its translation: CASSLAGTRNEKLFF.

V is TRBV9 and J is TRBJ1-1, with 9 bases matching TRBD1. This CDR3 comprises 16 residues. The V and J ends lost 0 bases and 2 bases, in that order; junction bases with no gene match: 5. Germline V gene sequence: CDR1 SGDLS, CDR2 YYNGEE. DNA of the CDR3: TGTGCCAGCAGCGTAGGACAGGGGGTTTTTAACACTGAAGCTTTCTTT. The encoded protein is CASSVGQGVFNTEAFF.

The V call is TRBV27, the J call TRBJ1-6; the D is unclear. V was shortened by 3 bases and J by 5 bases, with 8 bases between the two germline ends. CDR3 size: 14 residues. The germline gives CDR1 MNHEY, CDR2 SMNVEV (reference sequence). The CDR3 region has the DNA TGTGCCAGCAGTTTTAACAATAATAATTCACCCCTCCACTTT. Its protein product is CASSFNNNNSPLHF.

This clone is a singleton in its sample. The V gene is TRBV25-1, the J gene TRBJ1-2; weak D call: TRBD1 (5 bases). Germline lookup yields CDR1 MGHDK and CDR2 SYGVNS. Trimming took off 6 bases at V and 4 bases at J, with 9 bases between the two ends. The CDR3 is 12 residues long. In DNA, the CDR3 is TGTGCCAGCAGGCGGGACGGCTATGGCTACACCTTC. It translates to CASRRDGYGYTF.

The CDR3 DNA sequence: TGTGCCAGCACTCCCCTTAGCGGGACCCAGTACTTC. Translation: CASTPLSGTQYF. This chain uses TRBV28 with TRBJ2-5, with D perhaps TRBD2 (6 bases). Germline V gene lookup returns CDR1 MDHEN and CDR2 SYDVKM. The germline V and J ends were trimmed by 7 bases and 7 bases, with 13 bases remaining between them. The CDR3 extends over 12 amino acids.